These 21 T cell receptor beta chains came from one sample sequenced in a study of T-cell memory formation after mild COVID-19. TCRdb re-analysed the 5' RACE reads in MiXCR, keeping a single row per CDR3 protein. The top ten hold about 60% of the sample, which has 15,000 or so distinct CDR3 sequences, about a fifth seen once. The sample comprised PBMCs or a T cell subset sorted from them (not recorded which). These TCRs come from a man aged 18 to 30 who had mild COVID-19 (a few samples of this study predate the infection). Cell type and time point are not known.

This clonotype was observed at least ten times. V usage is TRBV12-3 or TRBV12-4 and J usage is TRBJ1-1; D call uncertain. The CDR3 is 11 residues long. The ends were cut back, 5 bases at V and 10 bases at J, with 11 bases in the middle. The CDR3 DNA sequence: TGTGCCAGCAGTCCCGCGGGTAGAGCTTTCTTT. Amino acid sequence: CASSPAGRAFF.

The V gene is TRBV5-4, the J gene TRBJ2-5; 8 bases line up with TRBD2. From germline, CDR1 is SGHNT and CDR2 YYREEE (reference sequence). The length of the CDR3 is 17 residues. J lost 2 bases, V lost 3 bases, and 12 bases had no gene match. Here the CDR3 reads CASSSAPAAGVQETQYF. CDR3 sequence (DNA): TGTGCCAGCAGCTCAGCCCCTGCAGCGGGGGTTCAAGAGACCCAGTACTTC.

This clonotype was observed many times. The chain joins TRBV12-3 or TRBV12-4 to TRBJ2-4; 9 bases align to TRBD1. The CDR3 spans 18 residues. V lost 6 bases, J lost 0 bases, and 12 bases stayed unmatched. The CDR3 reads CASSTGTGRRLAKNIQYF. The CDR3 DNA reads TGTGCCAGCAGCACCGGGACAGGGAGAAGGTTAGCCAAAAACATTCAGTACTTC.

This clonotype was observed at least ten times. The chain has TRBV6-5 and TRBJ2-7; no definite D call. CDR1 and CDR2 (germline): MNHEY, SVGAGI. Trimming removed 0 bases from V and 3 bases from J, with 6 bases in between. CDR3 length: 13 amino acids. The CDR3 coding sequence is TGTGCCAGCAGTTACTCTGGCTTCTACGAGCAGTACTTC. Protein sequence: CASSYSGFYEQYF.

This clonotype has ten or more counts. The chain uses TRBV27 and TRBJ2-7; D gene uncertain. The CDR3 consists of 15 residues. From germline, CDR1 is MNHEY and CDR2 SMNVEV (reference sequence). The germline V and J ends were trimmed by 3 bases and 2 bases, with 14 bases remaining between them. The CDR3: CASSLSPGRPYEQYF. CDR3 coding DNA: TGTGCCAGCAGTTTGTCTCCCGGCAGGCCCTACGAGCAGTACTTC.

The genes are TRBV9 and TRBJ2-1; 9 positions match TRBD2. The CDR3 is 16 residues long. Unmatched junction bases numbered 6, after V lost 2 bases and J lost 3 bases. CDR1 and CDR2 from the germline V gene are SGDLS and YYNGEE. In DNA form, the CDR3 reads TGTGCCAGCAGCGTTAGGGCGGGGGGGGTCTACAATGAGCAGTTCTTC. Protein: CASSVRAGGVYNEQFF.

This clonotype was counted many times. This sequence joins TRBV5-1 and TRBJ2-7, with D possibly matching TRBD2 (7 bases). The CDR3 covers 16 residues. The V gene's germline CDR1 is SGHRS and CDR2 YFSETQ. Trimming stripped 3 bases from V and 2 bases from J, with 18 bases between. This CDR3 is CASSWASGGFAYEQYF. In DNA, the CDR3 is TGCGCCAGCAGCTGGGCGTCGGGGGGCTTTGCCTACGAGCAGTACTTC.

This clonotype was seen repeatedly, ten times or more. V usage is TRBV18 and J usage is TRBJ1-3, with D possibly being TRBD1 (6 bases). CDR3 length: 19 amino acids. Germline CDR1 and CDR2: KGHSH and LQKENI. V was clipped by 2 bases and J by 0 bases, with 20 bases between them. The CDR3 bases are TGTGCCAGCTCACCAATGTTCGGAGCACAGGGCCCCTCTGGAAACACCATATATTTT. Protein: CASSPMFGAQGPSGNTIYF.

V gene TRBV6-2 or TRBV6-3 combines with J gene TRBJ2-2; D gene unclear. The germline gives CDR1 MNHEY, CDR2 SVGEGT. Trimming stripped 0 bases from V and 4 bases from J, with 18 bases between. CDR3 length: 18 residues. CDR3 DNA: TGTGCCAGCAGTTACTCGAGACTCATGTGGGATCGCACCGGGGAGCTGTTTTTT. Amino acid sequence: CASSYSRLMWDRTGELFF.

This clonotype was detected many times. J is TRBJ2-1 and V is TRBV29-1, with TRBD2 matching over 10 bases. The germline V gene encodes CDR1 SQVTM and CDR2 ANQGSEA. The CDR3 spans 12 residues. V gave up 8 bases and J gave up 9 bases; unmatched junction bases: 7. The CDR3 loop is CSSLAGVGEQFF. The DNA of the CDR3 is TGCAGCAGTCTAGCGGGGGTAGGTGAGCAGTTCTTC.

This clonotype was picked up a small number of times. The chain recombines TRBV7-3 with TRBJ2-1; D not certain. V was cut by 1 base and J by 10 bases, with 11 bases left in between. Germline V gene data show CDR1 as SGHTA and CDR2 as FQGTGA. The CDR3 has 13 residues. The CDR3 sequence: CASSLSVLGEQFF. CDR3 DNA sequence: TGTGCCAGCAGCTTAAGTGTTCTCGGGGAGCAGTTCTTC.

This clonotype was observed many times. The chain is built from TRBV6-5 and TRBJ1-1; maybe TRBD1 (6 bases). The length of the CDR3 is 14 residues. Germline CDR1 and CDR2: MNHEY and SVGAGI. Trimming took 4 bases from V and 0 from J, leaving 9 bases between them. CDR3 sequence: CASSSDRLNTEAFF. The CDR3 DNA reads as TGTGCCAGCAGTTCCGACAGGTTGAACACTGAAGCTTTCTTT.

This chain links TRBV4-3 with TRBJ1-1; tentatively, D is TRBD1 (5 bases). This CDR3 is built from 16 residues. Germline CDR1 is LGHNA and CDR2 is YSLEER. V dropped 0 bases and J dropped 2 bases, with 13 bases sitting between them. CDR3 in amino acids: CASSQDVIGQNTEAFF. The CDR3 DNA follows: TGCGCCAGCAGCCAAGATGTAATAGGACAAAACACTGAAGCTTTCTTT.

Ten or more counts support this clonotype. The chain employs TRBV25-1 and TRBJ2-3; possible D gene TRBD1, 5 bases. Trimming took 5 bases from V and 6 from J, leaving 9 bases between them. The germline CDR1 and CDR2 sequences are MGHDK and SYGVNS. There are 12 residues in the CDR3. The CDR3 nucleotides read TGTGCCAGCAGTTACAGGATCGATACGCAGTATTTT. Protein product: CASSYRIDTQYF.

The chain has TRBV6-5 and TRBJ2-7; 9 bases match TRBD1. CDR1 is MNHEY and CDR2 is SVGAGI in the germline V gene. The ends lost 0 bases at V and 2 bases at J; junction bases unmatched: 14. This CDR3 spans 19 amino acids. The DNA for the CDR3 is TGTGCCAGCAGTTACTCGACGGGACAGGGCCTCTCACGCCCCTACGAGCAGTACTTC. It is translated as CASSYSTGQGLSRPYEQYF.

This clonotype was observed many times. The CDR3 here is CSARDPMLDRSYV. The CDR3 DNA reads TGCAGTGCTAGAGATCCTATGCTCGACAGATCGTACGTC. J is TRBJ2-7 and V is TRBV20-1; D may be TRBD1 (5 bases). Trimming cost V 0 bases and J 12 bases, with 18 bases left between them. Germline V gene lookup returns CDR1 DFQATT and CDR2 SNEGSKA (reference sequence). The CDR3 spans 13 residues.

This clonotype has more than one count but fewer than ten. The chain combines TRBV6-2 or TRBV6-3 with TRBJ2-1; D remains ambiguous. The CDR3 is 14 amino acids. V was clipped by 6 bases and J by 2 bases, with 11 bases between them. Germline V CDR1 and CDR2: MNHEY, SVGEGT. The CDR3 bases are TGTGCCAGCAGCCAAGACTCCCCCTACAATGAGCAGTTCTTC. It specifies CASSQDSPYNEQFF.

Details on this clonotype: Just one base apart from a much larger clone, this may be a read error. The chain has TRBV7-2 and TRBJ2-6; no reliable D call. V was cut by 3 bases and J by 0 bases, with 0 bases left in between. The CDR3 sequence is 13 residues long. In germline, CDR1 is SGHTA, CDR2 FQGNSA. DNA of the CDR3: TGTGCCAGCAGCTTCTCTGGGGCCAACGTCCTGACTTTC. Amino acid sequence: CASSFSGANVLTF.

The CDR3 DNA reads as TGTGCCAGCAGCTTGGCAAAGGGAGTCGGGGAGACCCAGTACTTC. Protein product: CASSLAKGVGETQYF. The chain is built from TRBV5-5 and TRBJ2-5; D perhaps matches TRBD2 (5 bases). The germline CDR1 and CDR2 sequences are SGHKS and YYEKEE (reference sequence). Trimming took 0 bases from V and 5 from J, leaving 14 bases between them. The CDR3 covers 15 residues. Looking up the rest from reference TRBV5-5 and TRBJ2-5 gives the full variable domain: DAGVTQSPTHLIKTRGQQVTLRCSPISGHKSVSWYQQVLGQGPQFIFQYYEKEERGRGNFPDRFSARQFPNYSSELNVNALLLGDSALYLCASSLAKGVGETQYFGPGTRLLVL.

This clonotype was seen repeatedly, ten times or more. The genes are TRBV12-3 or TRBV12-4 and TRBJ2-2, with 10 bases identical to TRBD2. The V segment lost 5 bases and the J segment 6 bases; nucleotides outside the gene matches: 15. The CDR3 loop spans 18 amino acids. Here the CDR3 DNA reads TGTGCCAGCAGTCCCCCCCTGGGAAGCGGGGGGGCCCCCGGGGAGCTGTTTTTT. The encoded protein is CASSPPLGSGGAPGELFF.

This clonotype showed up many times. V is TRBV18 and J is TRBJ1-1, with D perhaps TRBD1 (6 bases). Germline V gives CDR1 KGHSH, CDR2 LQKENI. Trimming pared 3 bases from V and 5 bases from J, leaving 13 bases between. The CDR3 consists of 14 residues. The CDR3 is CASSPVVGATEAFF. The CDR3 DNA reads as TGTGCCAGCTCACCTGTTGTGGGGGCAACTGAAGCTTTCTTT.